Detailed here is one T cell receptor (beta chain). As yet, its antigen is unknown. These data come from a study of blood T cells in healthy people across ages. Together with a sample-barcoded 5' primer, a J-beta primer mix was included in a second PCR lasting about 7 to 12 cycles. Tags on each cDNA molecule came from a template-switch adaptor with 12 random nucleotides. From the 5' RACE reads, TCRdb called clonotypes with MiXCR, one entry per CDR3 protein. The sample lists around 2 million distinct CDR3 sequences, 39% occurring once. CDR1 is MNHEY and CDR2 is SVGAGI in the germline V gene. The CDR3 is made up of 16 amino acids. V shed 5 bases and J shed 3 bases, with 19 bases lying between them. Study-wide points: It was the long-lived donors that had more naive CD4+ cells and higher diversity than aged donors.

The rearrangement links TRBV6-5 to TRBJ1-1, with D tentatively TRBD1 (5 bases). The receptor was isolated from a human donor in good health. The specimen sequenced was blood. The CDR3 DNA reads TGTGCCAGCAGTCGACTCGGGGGGAGTAGGGACACTGAAGCTTTCTTT. Protein: CASSRLGGSRDTEAFF.